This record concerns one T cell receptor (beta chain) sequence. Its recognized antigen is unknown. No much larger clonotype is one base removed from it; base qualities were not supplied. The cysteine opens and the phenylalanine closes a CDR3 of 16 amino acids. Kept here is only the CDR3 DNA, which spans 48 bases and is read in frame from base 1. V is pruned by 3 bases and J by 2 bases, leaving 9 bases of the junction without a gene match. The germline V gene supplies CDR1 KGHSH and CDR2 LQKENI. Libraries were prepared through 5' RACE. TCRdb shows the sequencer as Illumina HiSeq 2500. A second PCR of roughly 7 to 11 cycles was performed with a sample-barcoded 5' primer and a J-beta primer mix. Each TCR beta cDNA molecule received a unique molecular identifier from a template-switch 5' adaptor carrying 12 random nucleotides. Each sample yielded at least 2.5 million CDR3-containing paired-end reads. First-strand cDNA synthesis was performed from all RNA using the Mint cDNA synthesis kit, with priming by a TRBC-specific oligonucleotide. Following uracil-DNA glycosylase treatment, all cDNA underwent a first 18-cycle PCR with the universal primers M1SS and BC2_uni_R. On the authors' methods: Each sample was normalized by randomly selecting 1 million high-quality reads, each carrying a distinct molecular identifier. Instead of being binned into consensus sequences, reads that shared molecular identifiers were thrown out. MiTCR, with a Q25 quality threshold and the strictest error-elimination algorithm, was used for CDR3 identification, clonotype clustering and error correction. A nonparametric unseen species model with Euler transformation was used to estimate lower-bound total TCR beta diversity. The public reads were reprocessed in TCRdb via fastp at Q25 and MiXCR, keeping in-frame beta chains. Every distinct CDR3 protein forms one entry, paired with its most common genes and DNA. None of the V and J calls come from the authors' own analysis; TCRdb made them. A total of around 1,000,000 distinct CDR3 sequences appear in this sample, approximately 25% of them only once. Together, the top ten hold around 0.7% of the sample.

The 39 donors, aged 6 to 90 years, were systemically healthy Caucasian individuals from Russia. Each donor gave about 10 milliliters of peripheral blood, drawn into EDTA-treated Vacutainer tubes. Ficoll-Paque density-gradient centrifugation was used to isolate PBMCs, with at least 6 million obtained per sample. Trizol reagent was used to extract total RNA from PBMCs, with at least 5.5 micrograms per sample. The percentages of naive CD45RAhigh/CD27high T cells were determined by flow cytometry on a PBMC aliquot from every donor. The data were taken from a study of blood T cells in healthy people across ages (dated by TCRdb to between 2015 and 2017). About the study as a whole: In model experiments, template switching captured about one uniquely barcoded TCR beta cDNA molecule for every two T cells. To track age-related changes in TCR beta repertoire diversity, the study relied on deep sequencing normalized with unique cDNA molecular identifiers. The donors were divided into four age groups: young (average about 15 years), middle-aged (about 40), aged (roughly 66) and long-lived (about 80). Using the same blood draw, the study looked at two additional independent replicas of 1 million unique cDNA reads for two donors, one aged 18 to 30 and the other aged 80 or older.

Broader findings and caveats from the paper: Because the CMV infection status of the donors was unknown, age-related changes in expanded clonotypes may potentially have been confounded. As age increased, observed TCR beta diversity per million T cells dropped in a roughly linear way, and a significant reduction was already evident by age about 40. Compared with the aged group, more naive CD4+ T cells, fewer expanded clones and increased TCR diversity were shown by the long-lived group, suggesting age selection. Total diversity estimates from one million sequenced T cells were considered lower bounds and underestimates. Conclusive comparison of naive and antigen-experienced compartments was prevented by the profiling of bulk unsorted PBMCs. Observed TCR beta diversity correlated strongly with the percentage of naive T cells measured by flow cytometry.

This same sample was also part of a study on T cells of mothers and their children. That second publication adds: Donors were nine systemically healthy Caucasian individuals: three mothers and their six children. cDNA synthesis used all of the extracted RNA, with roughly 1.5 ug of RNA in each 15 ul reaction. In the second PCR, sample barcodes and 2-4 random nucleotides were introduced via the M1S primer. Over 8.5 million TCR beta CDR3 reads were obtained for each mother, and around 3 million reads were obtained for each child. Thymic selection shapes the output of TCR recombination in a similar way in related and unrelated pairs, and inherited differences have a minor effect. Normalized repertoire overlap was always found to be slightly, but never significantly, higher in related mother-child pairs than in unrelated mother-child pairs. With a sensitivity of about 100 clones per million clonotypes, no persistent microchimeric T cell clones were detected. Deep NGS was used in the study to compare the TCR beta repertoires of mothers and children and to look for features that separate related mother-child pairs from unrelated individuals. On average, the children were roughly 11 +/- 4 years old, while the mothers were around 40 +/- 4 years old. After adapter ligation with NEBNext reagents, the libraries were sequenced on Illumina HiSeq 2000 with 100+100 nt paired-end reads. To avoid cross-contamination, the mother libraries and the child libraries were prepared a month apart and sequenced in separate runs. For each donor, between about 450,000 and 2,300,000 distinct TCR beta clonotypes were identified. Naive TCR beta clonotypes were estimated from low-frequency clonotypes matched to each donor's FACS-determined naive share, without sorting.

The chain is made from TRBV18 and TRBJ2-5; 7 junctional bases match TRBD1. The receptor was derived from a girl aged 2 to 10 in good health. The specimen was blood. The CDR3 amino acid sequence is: CASSPSPGTEQETQYF. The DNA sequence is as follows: TGTGCCAGCTCACCGTCACCCGGGACAGAACAAGAGACCCAGTACTTC.